The source of this TCR beta chain is a study of T cells in localized non-small cell lung cancer. Study-level results: It remains possible that heterogeneity exists, since only one tumor region was sequenced. An association was observed between higher blood T cell density and longer overall survival.

From germline, CDR1 is SGDLS and CDR2 YYNGEE. The CDR3 covers 15 residues. Trimming stripped 5 bases from V and 1 base from J, with 15 bases between. Generated by immunoSEQ multiplex PCR, the TCRdb table keeps only in-frame clones and is missing some. This table holds about 78,000 clones, just under 85% found once. As concerns this clone: What it binds is unknown.

This TCR was recovered from a man aged 40 to 70 with stage I lung adenocarcinoma. Sequenced here: peripheral blood, sampled before any cancer treatment. The chain carries TRBV9 and TRBJ1-1; no clear D. The CDR3 sequence is CASRPVGGENTEAFF. The DNA of the CDR3 is TGTGCCAGCAGGCCGGTGGGTGGAGAGAACACTGAAGCTTTCTTT. Full variable domain (rest looked up from reference TRBV9 and TRBJ1-1): DSGVTQTPKHLITATGQRVTLRCSPRSGDLSVYWYQQSLDQGLQFLIQYYNGEERAKGNILERFSAQQFPDLHSELNLSSLELGDSALYFCASRPVGGENTEAFFGQGTRLTVV.